This entry features one T cell receptor (beta chain) sequence. Its specificity is not known. This CDR3 spans 12 amino acids. From germline, CDR1 is SGHRS and CDR2 YFSETQ. Trimming removed 0 bases at V and 10 bases at J, with 5 bases between. Extraction and reverse transcription of RNA yielded cDNA as the sequencing template. Repertoires were generated with immunoSEQ multiplex PCR, while TCRdb's copy carries only in-frame clones and drops some. Of some 200,000 clones listed, roughly 61% are singletons. Treatment given: oral pan-JAK inhibitor, 5-10 mg twice daily. It was from alopecia areata patients that lesional scalp punch biopsies and peripheral blood were collected. The data were obtained in a study of CD8+ T cells in alopecia areata. Overall study: Using the percentage of affected scalp area, treated patients' severity was scored.

Broader study findings: Tofacitinib significantly reduced both scalp clonality and expanded CD8+ clones among the top 100.

The chain couples TRBV5-1 to TRBJ1-6; D not resolved. The clonotype originates from a human donor with alopecia areata. Sequences were derived from CD8+ T cells sorted from blood, sampled at week 24, from a patient treated with tofacitinib. The CDR3 DNA follows: TGCGCCAGCAGCTTGGGGGGATCACCCCTCCACTTT. Amino acid sequence: CASSLGGSPLHF.